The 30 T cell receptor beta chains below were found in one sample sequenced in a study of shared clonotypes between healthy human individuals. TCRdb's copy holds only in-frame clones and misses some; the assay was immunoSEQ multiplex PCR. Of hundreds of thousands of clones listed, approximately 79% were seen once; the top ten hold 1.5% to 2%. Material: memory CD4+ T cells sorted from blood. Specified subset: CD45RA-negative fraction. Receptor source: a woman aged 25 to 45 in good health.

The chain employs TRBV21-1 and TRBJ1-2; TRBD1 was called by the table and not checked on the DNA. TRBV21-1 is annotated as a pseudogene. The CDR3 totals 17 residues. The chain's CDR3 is CASSKASQGARAWGYTF. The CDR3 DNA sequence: TGTGCCAGCAGCAAAGCTAGCCAGGGGGCAAGGGCTTGGGGCTACACCTTC.

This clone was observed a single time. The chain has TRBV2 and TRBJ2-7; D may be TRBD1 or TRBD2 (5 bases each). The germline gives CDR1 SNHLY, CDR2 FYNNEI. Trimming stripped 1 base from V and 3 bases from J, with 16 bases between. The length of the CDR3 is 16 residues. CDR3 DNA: TGTGCCAGCAGTGAAGGTCGGGACCCAAGTTTCTACGAGCAGTACTTC. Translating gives CASSEGRDPSFYEQYF.

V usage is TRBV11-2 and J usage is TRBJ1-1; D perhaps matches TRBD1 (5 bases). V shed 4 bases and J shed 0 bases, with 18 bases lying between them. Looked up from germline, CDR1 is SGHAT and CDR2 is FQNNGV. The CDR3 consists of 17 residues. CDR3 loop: CASSSLSRQFMNTEAFF. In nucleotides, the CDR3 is TGTGCCAGCAGCTCCCTGAGCAGACAGTTCATGAACACTGAAGCTTTCTTT.

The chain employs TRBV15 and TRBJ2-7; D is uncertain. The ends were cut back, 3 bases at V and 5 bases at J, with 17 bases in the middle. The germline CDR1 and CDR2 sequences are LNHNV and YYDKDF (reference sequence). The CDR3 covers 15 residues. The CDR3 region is CATSSGIWGTNEQYF. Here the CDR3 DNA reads TGTGCCACCAGCAGTGGAATCTGGGGTACGAACGAGCAGTACTTC.

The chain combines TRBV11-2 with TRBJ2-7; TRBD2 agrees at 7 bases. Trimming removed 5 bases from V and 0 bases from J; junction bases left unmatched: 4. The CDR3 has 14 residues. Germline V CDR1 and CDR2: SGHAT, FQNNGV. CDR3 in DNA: TGTGCCAGCAGCAATCAGCGGGACTCCTACGAGCAGTACTTC. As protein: CASSNQRDSYEQYF.

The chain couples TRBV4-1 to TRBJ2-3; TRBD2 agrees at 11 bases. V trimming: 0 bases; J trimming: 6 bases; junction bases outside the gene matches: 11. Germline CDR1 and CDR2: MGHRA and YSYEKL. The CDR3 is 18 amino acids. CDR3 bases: TGCGCCAGCAGCCAAGAGGGCCTGGGACTAGCGGTCCCCGATACGCAGTATTTT. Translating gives CASSQEGLGLAVPDTQYF.

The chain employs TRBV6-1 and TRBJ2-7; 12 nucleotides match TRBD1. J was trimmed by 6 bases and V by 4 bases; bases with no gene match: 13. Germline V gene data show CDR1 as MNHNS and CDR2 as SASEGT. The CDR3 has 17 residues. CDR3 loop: CASSVQTTGQGASEQYF. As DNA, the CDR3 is TGTGCCAGCAGTGTACAAACCACGGGACAGGGGGCCTCCGAGCAGTACTTC.

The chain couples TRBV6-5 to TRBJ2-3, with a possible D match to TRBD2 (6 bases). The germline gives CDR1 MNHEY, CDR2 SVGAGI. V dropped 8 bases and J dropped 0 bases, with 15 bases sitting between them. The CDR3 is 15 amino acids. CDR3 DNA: TGTGCCAGCTATTCGCGCGGGGCTAGCACAGATACGCAGTATTTT. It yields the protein CASYSRGASTDTQYF.

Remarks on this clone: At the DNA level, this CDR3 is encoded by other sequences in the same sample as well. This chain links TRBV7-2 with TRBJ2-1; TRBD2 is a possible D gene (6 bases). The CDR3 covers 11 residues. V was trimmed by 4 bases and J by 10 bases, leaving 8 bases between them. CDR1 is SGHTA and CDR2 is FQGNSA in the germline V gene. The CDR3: CASSSGLEQFF. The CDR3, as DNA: TGTGCCAGCAGCTCAGGACTAGAGCAGTTCTTC.

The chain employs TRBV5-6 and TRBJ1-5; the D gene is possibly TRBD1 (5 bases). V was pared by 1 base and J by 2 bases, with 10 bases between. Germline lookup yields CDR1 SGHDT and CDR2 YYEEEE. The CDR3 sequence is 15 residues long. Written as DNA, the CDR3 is TGTGCCAGCAGCTTGAGGGGAACGGGCAATCAGCCCCAGCATTTT. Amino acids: CASSLRGTGNQPQHF.

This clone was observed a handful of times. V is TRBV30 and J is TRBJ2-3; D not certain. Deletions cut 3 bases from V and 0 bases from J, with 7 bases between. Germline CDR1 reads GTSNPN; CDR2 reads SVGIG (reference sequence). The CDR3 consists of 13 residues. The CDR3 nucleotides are TGTGCCTGGAGCGGGTCTAGCACAGATACGCAGTATTTT. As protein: CAWSGSSTDTQYF.

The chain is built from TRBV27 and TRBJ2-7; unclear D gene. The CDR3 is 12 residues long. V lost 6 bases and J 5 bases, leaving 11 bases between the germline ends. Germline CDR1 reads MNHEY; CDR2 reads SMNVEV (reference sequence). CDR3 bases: TGTGCCAGCAGAAGGACCGTCCACGAGCAGTACTTC. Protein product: CASRRTVHEQYF.

CDR3 sequence (DNA): TGTGCCAGCACCAGCGACAGAATCTATGGCTACACCTTC. The encoded protein is CASTSDRIYGYTF. The rearrangement links TRBV11-2 to TRBJ1-2, with D possibly TRBD1 on 5 matching bases. The V end was cut by 7 bases, the J end by 4 bases, with 13 bases between. CDR3 length: 13 amino acids. The germline CDR1 and CDR2 sequences are SGHAT and FQNNGV.

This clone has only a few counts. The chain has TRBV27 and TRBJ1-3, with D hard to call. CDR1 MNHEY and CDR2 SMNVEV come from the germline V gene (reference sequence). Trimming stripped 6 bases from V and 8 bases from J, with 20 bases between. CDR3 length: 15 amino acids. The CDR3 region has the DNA TGTGCCAGCAGCGAGAGGCATAGCTCTCGGCACACCATATATTTT. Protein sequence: CASSERHSSRHTIYF.

CDR3 DNA: TGTGCCAGTAGTCTCTTAGCAGGGCAGGTGGCAGATACGCAGTATTTT. Amino acid sequence: CASSLLAGQVADTQYF. J is TRBJ2-3 and V is TRBV19, with D perhaps TRBD1 (5 bases). Between the trimmed V and J ends, which lost 5 bases and 4 bases, there was a span of 19 bases. Germline CDR1 and CDR2: LNHDA and SQIVND (reference sequence). CDR3 length: 16 residues.

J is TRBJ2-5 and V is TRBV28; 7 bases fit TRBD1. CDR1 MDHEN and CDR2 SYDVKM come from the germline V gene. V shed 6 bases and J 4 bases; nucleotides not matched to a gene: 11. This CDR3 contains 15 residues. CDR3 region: CASRPPGQLTETQYF. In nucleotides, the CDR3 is TGTGCCAGCAGACCCCCGGGACAGCTGACAGAGACCCAGTACTTC.

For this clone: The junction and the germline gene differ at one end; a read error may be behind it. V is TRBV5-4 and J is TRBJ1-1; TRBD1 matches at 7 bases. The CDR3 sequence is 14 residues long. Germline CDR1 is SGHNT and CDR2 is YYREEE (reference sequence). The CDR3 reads CASSWTTGNSEAFF. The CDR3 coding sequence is TGTGCCAGCAGCTGGACGACAGGGAACTCTGAAGCTTTCTTT.

The CDR3 region is CAIRTVESGNTIYF. The CDR3 nucleotides are TGTGCCATCCGGACAGTTGAATCTGGAAACACCATATATTTT. The rearrangement links TRBV10-3 to TRBJ1-3, with D perhaps matching TRBD1 (6 bases). The CDR3 consists of 14 residues. Germline V gene lookup returns CDR1 ENHRY and CDR2 SYGVKD. The V end was cut by 8 bases, the J end by 1 base, with 12 bases between.

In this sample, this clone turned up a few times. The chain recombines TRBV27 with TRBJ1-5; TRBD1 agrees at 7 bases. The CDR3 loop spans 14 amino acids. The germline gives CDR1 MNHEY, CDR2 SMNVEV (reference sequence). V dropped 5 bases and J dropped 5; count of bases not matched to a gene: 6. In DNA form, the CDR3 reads TGTGCCAGCAGTCCTCGGACAGGAGATCAGCCCCAGCATTTT. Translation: CASSPRTGDQPQHF.

In DNA form, the CDR3 reads TGTGCCAGTAAGAAGGGACTAGACACCGGGGAGCTGTTTTTT. It codes for CASKKGLDTGELFF. V and J are TRBV19 and TRBJ2-2; 8 bases are shared with TRBD2. The junction had 4 bases not matched to a gene; V was cut back by 7 bases and J by 3 bases. Germline lookup yields CDR1 LNHDA and CDR2 SQIVND (reference sequence). The CDR3 covers 14 residues.

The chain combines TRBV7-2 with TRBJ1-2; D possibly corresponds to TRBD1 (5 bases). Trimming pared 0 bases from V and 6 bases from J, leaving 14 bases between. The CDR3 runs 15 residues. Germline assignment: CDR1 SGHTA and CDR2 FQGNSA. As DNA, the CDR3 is TGTGCCAGCAGCTTAGCTGAGGGGCACTGGGATGGCTACACCTTC. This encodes CASSLAEGHWDGYTF.

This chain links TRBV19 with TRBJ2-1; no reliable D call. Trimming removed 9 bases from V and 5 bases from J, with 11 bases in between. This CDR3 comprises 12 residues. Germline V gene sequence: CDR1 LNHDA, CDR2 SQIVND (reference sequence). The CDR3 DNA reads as TGTGCCAGCAATCAGCGAAACAATGAGCAGTTCTTC. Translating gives CASNQRNNEQFF.

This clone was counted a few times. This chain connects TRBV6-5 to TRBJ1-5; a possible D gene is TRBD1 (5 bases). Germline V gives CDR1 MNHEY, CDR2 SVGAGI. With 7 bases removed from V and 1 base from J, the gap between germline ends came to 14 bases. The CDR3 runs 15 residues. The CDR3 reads CASTRGRGSNQPQHF. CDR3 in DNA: TGTGCCAGCACCCGGGGGAGGGGCAGCAATCAGCCCCAGCATTTT.

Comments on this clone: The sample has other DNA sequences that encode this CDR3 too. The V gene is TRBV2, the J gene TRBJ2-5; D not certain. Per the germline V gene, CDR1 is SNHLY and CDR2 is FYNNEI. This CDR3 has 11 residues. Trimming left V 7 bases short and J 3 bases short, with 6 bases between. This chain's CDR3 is CASTQEETQYF. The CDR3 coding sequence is TGTGCCAGCACTCAGGAAGAGACCCAGTACTTC.

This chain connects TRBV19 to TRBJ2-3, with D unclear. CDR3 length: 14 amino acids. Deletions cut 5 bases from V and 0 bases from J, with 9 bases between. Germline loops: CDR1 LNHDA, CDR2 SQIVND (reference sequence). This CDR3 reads CASSARWSTDTQYF. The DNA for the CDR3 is TGTGCCAGTAGTGCACGGTGGAGCACAGATACGCAGTATTTT.

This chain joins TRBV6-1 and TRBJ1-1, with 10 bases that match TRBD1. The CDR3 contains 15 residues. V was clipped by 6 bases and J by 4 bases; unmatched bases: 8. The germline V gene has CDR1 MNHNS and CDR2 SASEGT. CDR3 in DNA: TGTGCCAGCAGGCGGGACAGGGGACCGACCACTGAAGCTTTCTTT. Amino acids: CASRRDRGPTTEAFF.

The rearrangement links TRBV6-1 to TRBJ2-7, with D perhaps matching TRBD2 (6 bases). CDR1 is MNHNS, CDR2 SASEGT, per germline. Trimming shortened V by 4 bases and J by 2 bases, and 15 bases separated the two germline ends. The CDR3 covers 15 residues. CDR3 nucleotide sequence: TGTGCCAGCAGTGCCCGTTACGGAGGGCCCTACGAGCAGTACTTC. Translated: CASSARYGGPYEQYF.

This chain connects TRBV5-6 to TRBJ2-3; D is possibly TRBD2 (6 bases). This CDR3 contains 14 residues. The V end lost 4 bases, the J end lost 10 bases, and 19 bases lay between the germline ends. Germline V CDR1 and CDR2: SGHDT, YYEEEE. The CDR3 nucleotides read TGTGCCAGCAGCCTCGGGACTTCACTTCCTCCGCAGTATTTT. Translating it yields CASSLGTSLPPQYF.

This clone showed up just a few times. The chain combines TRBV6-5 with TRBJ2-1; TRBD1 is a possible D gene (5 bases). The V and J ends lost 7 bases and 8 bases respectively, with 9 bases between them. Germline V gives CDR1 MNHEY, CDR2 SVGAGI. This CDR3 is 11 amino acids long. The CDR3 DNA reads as TGTGCCAGCAAAAGGGGTGATGAGCAGTTCTTC. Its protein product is CASKRGDEQFF.

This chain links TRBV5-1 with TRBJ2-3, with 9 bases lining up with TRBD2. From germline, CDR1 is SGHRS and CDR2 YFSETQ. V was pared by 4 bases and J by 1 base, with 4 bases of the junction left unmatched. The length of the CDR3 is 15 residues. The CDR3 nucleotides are TGCGCCAGCAGCGGCGGGAGGGGTGGCACAGATACGCAGTATTTT. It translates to CASSGGRGGTDTQYF.